This T cell receptor (beta chain) was obtained from a study of shared clonotypes between healthy human individuals (TCRdb year 2020). For context, the study as a whole: A few men and two women, aged 18 to 49 years, made up the cohort. To increase sequencing depth and limit assay-specific biases, different laboratories used diverse techniques to prepare libraries and sequence TCR repertoires. To estimate repertoire size and how much clonotype sharing occurs between individuals, the study deeply sequenced the blood TCR repertoires of about five healthy adults. Per donor, leukapheresis produced somewhere between about 0.9 and 9.5 billion PBMCs. General findings and caveats noted by the study authors: Pairwise subsampling led to the expectation that sequencing depth would affect the degree of clonotype sharing among donors. Sampling was restricted to blood, and TCR repertoires in tissue are likely to differ from TCR repertoires in blood. The genetic and exposure-history diversity represented was limited by the small number of donors.

This clone appeared a single time. No antigen is known for it. It has no much larger one-base neighbor in the sample; base qualities were not kept. Using the deep immunoSEQ assay, multiplex PCR amplified TCR CDR3 regions from genomic DNA. Extracted genomic DNA from each cell subset was spread evenly across all wells of several immunoSEQ 96-well plates, with each plate serving as a replicate. Each replicate PCR for unsorted PBMC received 250 to 300 ng genomic DNA, equal to 25,000 to 35,000 T cell genomes. Unsorted PBMC genomic DNA was sequenced across ten immunoSEQ deep assay plates. Purified libraries were measured with a Qubit 3.0 fluorometer, size-checked on a Bioanalyzer 2100, and measured again with the KAPA Library Quantification kit. A separate single-read 150-cycle Illumina NextSeq 550 flow cell was used to sequence each immunoSEQ 96-well plate. Per the original workflow: Because the immunoSEQ output included only junctional sequences and no quality scores, the filtering could not be the same as the filtering used for full-length reads. To assign V/J genes and CDR3, sequences were annotated against IMGT germline references using PyIR, a Python wrapper for IgBLAST v1.9. Reads were removed for weak V/J assignments (E-value above 1e-6), missing CDR3, stop codons, out-of-frame junctions, or ambiguous translated residues. V3J clonotypes were defined by identical inferred V gene, J gene, and CDR3 amino acid sequence. The percentage overlap between two repertoires was calculated by dividing the number of shared unique clonotypes by the size of the smaller repertoire. Repertoire richness was assessed with RTK rarefaction, the Chao1 estimator, and Recon v2.1 estimates of unobserved clonotypes. Entries here come from immuneACCESS through TCRdb and include only in-frame sequences with V and J called. Some clones fail to appear in such tables; in the studies checked, an unresolved V gene covers under half of the shortfall, and the cause of the remainder is unknown. The V and J calls and clone size were taken over from that table, and D and trimming were inferred from the DNA. Here the sample has 400,000 to 500,000 clones; roughly four fifths occur a single time. Under 15% of the sample is held by the ten biggest clonotypes.

Via the germline V gene, CDR1 is SNHLY and CDR2 FYNNEI. The CDR3 goes from the cysteine to the phenylalanine over 14 residues. Only CDR3 DNA remains: 42 bases, in frame from the first base. V loses 7 bases of germline sequence and J loses 0 bases, and the interval between the two ends is 12 bases. The donors were healthy, HIV-negative adults who had no recently reported acute infections or vaccinations. All donors were Caucasian adults living in Nashville, Tennessee, USA. For unsorted samples, tens of millions of PBMCs were counted and genomic DNA was extracted with the QIAamp DNA Blood Mini kit. Blood was collected by leukapheresis, and PBMCs were isolated by Ficoll-Histopaque density gradient centrifugation and then cryopreserved in liquid nitrogen vapor phase.

Material for sequencing was PBMCs. This sequence uses TRBV2 and TRBJ2-5; the D gene is possibly TRBD1, with 6 bases matching. The source of this sequence is a woman in her thirties or forties in good health. Some clones in this sample may be carry-over from other donors' samples. The CDR3 region: CASTPDRYQETQYF. The sequenced DNA is TGTGCCAGCACTCCAGACAGGTACCAAGAGACCCAGTACTTC.